The source of this T cell receptor (beta chain) is a study of pediatric ulcerative colitis (dated by TCRdb to the late 2010s). With regard to the full study: Of the ulcerative colitis patients, over 5 had pancolitis and two had left-sided colitis, and histology in every patient was consistent with ulcerative colitis. Under 10 newly diagnosed, treatment-naive pediatric ulcerative colitis patients and a handful of non-IBD control children each provided paired blood and rectal samples. Using the Pediatric Ulcerative Colitis Activity Index, two patients were classed as having mild disease, several as having moderate disease and three as having acute severe colitis. Study-wide conclusions, independent of this receptor: Compared with controls, ulcerative colitis patients showed significantly higher autologous blood-rectal clonal overlap, a finding that suggests increased T cell trafficking to inflamed tissue. For technical reasons, blood samples from a couple of patients gave substantially fewer templates, and these samples were excluded from the blood-rectal overlap analysis. The healthy control group was small, consisting of only four individuals. A couple of rectal CDR3 clonotypes were found in every ulcerative colitis patient but in no control. Features of the rectal repertoire distinguished controls, mild-moderate colitis patients and acute severe colitis patients, and in acute severe colitis, rectal diversity was reduced because of clonal expansions. Because repertoires came from total lymphocyte DNA, patterns in rare subsets such as regulatory T cells may not be reflected. Blood-derived T cells may have been included in the rectal pinch biopsies, particularly in patients with overt colitis.

This clone was seen just once. There is no known antigen for this receptor. No per-base quality is available; no much larger clone lies one base away. During colonoscopy, one to two pinch biopsies were obtained from the rectum for research purposes. Before the diagnostic colonoscopy, none of the ulcerative colitis patients had been given immunosuppressive medication. Rectal biopsies were digested with proteinase K before DNA isolation. The Wizard kit (Promega) was used to extract genomic DNA from the blood and intestinal samples. Rearranged CDR3 beta regions were amplified from genomic DNA with multiplex V and J primers using the immunoSEQ TRB Survey service. To keep depth equal across samples, survey-level sequencing depth of up to 500,000 reads per sample was applied. The libraries were purified and pooled, then sequenced using Illumina technology. As for the authors' bioinformatics: Productive clonality, sample overlap, pairwise scatters, CDR3 beta length, V/D/J gene usage and productiveness were assessed with immunoSEQ online tools. Calculated diversity was the number of unique rearrangements divided by total templates times 100; Shannon and Simpson indices were also computed. Z-score normalized data were analyzed by principal component analysis with the R prcomp function and the ggbiplot package. Morisita's index was used to measure clonal overlap between blood and rectum within each subject. As stored in TCRdb, this immuneACCESS dataset retains in-frame rearrangements with V and J assigned. A fraction of the clones does not appear; measured against another copy, unresolved V genes explain less than half of the discrepancy, and the remainder lacks a known reason. The D gene and trimming were derived from the DNA, and the V and J assignments and clone size from that table. This sample has about 35,000 clones in its table, and roughly 81% of those were observed once. The leading ten clones occupy around 0.96% of the sample.

This TCR was sampled from a boy aged 10-17 years with mild ulcerative colitis. Source material: gut tissue.

Read as DNA, the sequence is TGCGCCAGCACACTCCTCATCGGGACTAGCGCCCGAGGGGCCGGGGAGCTGTTTTTT. The encoded protein is CASTLLIGTSARGAGELFF. The sequence joins TRBV5-1 to TRBJ2-2, and 10 junction bases match TRBD2. Trimming accounts for 6 bases at V and 6 bases at J, while the number of junction bases matched to no gene is 20. Counted from cysteine to phenylalanine, this CDR3 has 19 amino acids. The sequence is cut down to CDR3 DNA, 57 bases in frame from base 1. The CDR1 and CDR2 encoded by the germline V gene are SGHRS and YFSETQ.